Presented here are 21 T cell receptor beta chains from one specimen sequenced in a study of cytomegalovirus exposure and HLA in healthy donors. The PCR made use of 60 Vbeta and 13 Jbeta primers. Profiled with immunoSEQ multiplex PCR; TCRdb holds only in-frame clones, not every one. This repertoire shows roughly 150,000 clones, under 90% found once; its top ten account for approximately 2.4%. Sample: PBMCs. Source of these receptors: a male donor in good health and CMV-seronegative.

The genes are TRBV9 and TRBJ2-5; 10 nucleotides line up with TRBD2. The germline CDR1 and CDR2 sequences are SGDLS and YYNGEE. J lost 5 bases, V lost 0 bases, and 7 bases had no gene match. This CDR3 contains 16 residues. CDR3: CASSVEGAGGPETQYF. CDR3 nucleotide sequence: TGTGCCAGCAGCGTAGAAGGAGCGGGAGGGCCCGAGACCCAGTACTTC.

The genes are TRBV5-1 and TRBJ1-1; 10 nucleotides match TRBD1. V trimming: 6 bases; J trimming: 5 bases; junction bases outside the gene matches: 13. This CDR3 is 16 amino acids long. CDR1 is SGHRS, CDR2 YFSETQ, per germline. Here the CDR3 DNA reads TGCGCCAGCAACACCAATGTTGGGACAGGGGCAACTGAAGCTTTCTTT. Its translation: CASNTNVGTGATEAFF.

The chain recombines TRBV4-3 with TRBJ1-1; D is unresolved. V was trimmed by 1 base and J by 0 bases, leaving 9 bases between them. Germline lookup yields CDR1 LGHNA and CDR2 YSLEER. This CDR3 contains 15 residues. DNA of the CDR3: TGCGCCAGCAGCCAAGTTCTCGGGGTGAACACTGAAGCTTTCTTT. Its protein is CASSQVLGVNTEAFF.

This chain uses TRBV29-1 with TRBJ2-2; 8 nucleotides agree with TRBD1. The V gene end was trimmed by 4 bases and the J gene end by 4 bases; junction bases not matched to a gene: 5. Per germline, CDR1 SQVTM and CDR2 ANQGSEA. The CDR3 spans 14 residues. The CDR3, as DNA: TGCAGCGTTGGGACAGGGTGGAGCACCGGGGAGCTGTTTTTT. Encoded protein: CSVGTGWSTGELFF.

The rearrangement uses TRBV6-4 and TRBJ2-7; the match to TRBD2 covers 8 bases. Germline-derived CDR1 and CDR2 are MRHNA and SNTAGT. V shed 8 bases, J shed 1 base, and the junction held 7 bases outside the gene matches. This CDR3 contains 14 residues. The CDR3 here is CASGRLASSYEQYF. In DNA, the CDR3 is TGTGCCAGCGGGAGACTAGCGTCTTCCTACGAGCAGTACTTC.

The chain carries TRBV10-3 and TRBJ1-2; maybe TRBD1 (5 bases). Germline values: CDR1 ENHRY, CDR2 SYGVKD. Trimming took 0 bases from V and 0 from J, leaving 5 bases between them. The CDR3 runs 14 residues. This CDR3 reads CAISESGANYGYTF. DNA for the CDR3: TGTGCCATCAGTGAGTCAGGGGCTAACTATGGCTACACCTTC.

The chain combines TRBV11-3 with TRBJ2-2; D is uncertain. V lost 8 bases to trimming and J lost 0 bases, with 7 bases between them. Per germline, CDR1 SGHNT and CDR2 YENEEA. The CDR3 spans 13 residues. The CDR3 DNA is TGTGCCAGCCGGTCCGCGAACACCGGGGAGCTGTTTTTT. It specifies CASRSANTGELFF.

The gene calls are TRBV7-9 and TRBJ1-4; 7 bases fit TRBD1. V trimming: 3 bases; J trimming: 5 bases; junction bases outside the gene matches: 6. Germline CDR1 and CDR2: SEHNR and FQNEAQ (reference sequence). CDR3 length: 15 residues. CDR3 nucleotide sequence: TGTGCCAGCAGCTTGTCCGGGACAGTGAATGAAAAACTGTTTTTT. It specifies CASSLSGTVNEKLFF.

This chain links TRBV30 with TRBJ1-4; a weak D match, TRBD1 (5 bases). Germline V gene data show CDR1 as GTSNPN and CDR2 as SVGIG (reference sequence). Trimming removed 0 bases from V and 7 bases from J, with 18 bases in between. This CDR3 is 16 amino acids long. In DNA form, the CDR3 reads TGTGCCTGGAGTGTACGGGAGAACGCGGGGGGTGAAAAACTGTTTTTT. Its translation: CAWSVRENAGGEKLFF.

The chain joins TRBV28 to TRBJ2-7; D is undetermined. The CDR3 sequence is 15 residues long. Per germline, CDR1 MDHEN and CDR2 SYDVKM. The V end lost 5 bases, the J end lost 0 bases, and 14 bases lay between the germline ends. The CDR3 is CASSPGPQDSYEQYF. The CDR3 region has the DNA TGTGCCAGCAGTCCTGGGCCTCAAGACTCCTACGAGCAGTACTTC.

The rearrangement uses TRBV27 and TRBJ2-7; TRBD2 agrees at 10 bases. This CDR3 has 18 amino acids. Losses at the gene ends were 6 bases for V and 1 base for J; bases not matched to a gene: 15. Germline-derived CDR1 and CDR2 are MNHEY and SMNVEV (reference sequence). In DNA, the CDR3 is TGTGCCAGCAGACTAGCCTTATACCCTAGCGGGAGTTCCTACGAGCAGTACTTC. Amino acid sequence: CASRLALYPSGSSYEQYF.

The rearrangement joins TRBV5-1 to TRBJ2-3; TRBD2 might be the D (6 bases). Germline-derived CDR1 and CDR2 are SGHRS and YFSETQ. Trimming shortened V by 5 bases and J by 5 bases, and 18 bases separated the two germline ends. This CDR3 has 15 residues. CDR3 nucleotides: TGCGCCAGCAGTGGGGGGAGAGCTTTTGGAGATACGCAGTATTTT. Translated, it gives CASSGGRAFGDTQYF.

The rearrangement joins TRBV5-8 to TRBJ1-2; unclear D gene. Deletions cut 0 bases from V and 4 bases from J, with 13 bases between. Germline CDR1 reads SGHTS; CDR2 reads YDEGEE. The CDR3 contains 15 residues. The CDR3 region has the DNA TGTGCCAGCAGCTTGGGGGCCTCCCCCCGCTATGGCTACACCTTC. Translating gives CASSLGASPRYGYTF.

This chain connects TRBV11-3 to TRBJ2-2; 7 nucleotides match TRBD2. The CDR3 spans 15 residues. Germline assignment: CDR1 SGHNT and CDR2 YENEEA. After removal of 5 bases from V and 6 bases from J, the junction contained 9 bases not matched to a gene. CDR3 nucleotides: TGTGCCAGCAGCCCCAGACTAGCAGAAGCCGGGGAGCTGTTTTTT. Protein: CASSPRLAEAGELFF.

This clone was found a few times. This rearrangement joins TRBV6-5 to TRBJ2-1; D perhaps matches TRBD2 (6 bases). The CDR3 has 14 residues. Germline V gene data show CDR1 as MNHEY and CDR2 as SVGAGI. Deletions cut 5 bases from V and 4 bases from J, with 12 bases between. This CDR3 is CASSRSGGYNEQFF. CDR3 in DNA: TGTGCCAGCAGTCGCTCCGGGGGTTACAATGAGCAGTTCTTC.

The chain combines TRBV6-5 with TRBJ1-3, with D unclear. The CDR3 is made up of 12 amino acids. Trimming stripped 9 bases from V and 2 bases from J, with 8 bases between. Germline V gives CDR1 MNHEY, CDR2 SVGAGI. CDR3 nucleotide sequence: TGTGCCAGGCACCCGGCTGGAAACACCATATATTTT. Amino acid sequence: CARHPAGNTIYF.

The CDR3 DNA reads as TGTGCCAGCGATCCGGGACAGGGACTTCCGGCTTTCTTT. Translation: CASDPGQGLPAFF. V and J are TRBV6-5 and TRBJ1-1, with TRBD1 identical over 9 bases. The CDR3 spans 13 residues. V was pared by 8 bases and J by 11 bases, with 12 bases of the junction left unmatched. In germline, CDR1 is MNHEY, CDR2 SVGAGI.

The chain carries TRBV7-8 and TRBJ2-7, with a tentative D call TRBD2 (7 bases). CDR3 length: 16 amino acids. V dropped 5 bases and J dropped 3 bases, with 20 bases sitting between them. The germline gives CDR1 SGHVS, CDR2 FQNEAQ. CDR3 region: CASSHIGGRIGYEQYF. DNA for the CDR3: TGTGCCAGCAGCCACATCGGGGGGCGTATCGGCTACGAGCAGTACTTC.

J is TRBJ2-1 and V is TRBV9; D may be TRBD2 (5 bases). Between the trimmed V and J ends, which lost 0 bases and 7 bases, there was a span of 8 bases. The germline V gene has CDR1 SGDLS and CDR2 YYNGEE. CDR3 length: 13 amino acids. The CDR3 is CASSVAGKNEQFF. CDR3 DNA: TGTGCCAGCAGCGTAGCCGGGAAGAATGAGCAGTTCTTC.

This clone came up a few times. The gene calls are TRBV10-3 and TRBJ2-1; 10 bases agree with TRBD2. The germline V gene has CDR1 ENHRY and CDR2 SYGVKD. The CDR3 loop spans 16 amino acids. Trimming cost V 3 bases and J 1 base; bases outside gene matches: 3. The CDR3 region is CAISDTSGVSYNEQFF. CDR3 sequence (DNA): TGTGCCATCAGTGATACTAGCGGGGTTTCCTACAATGAGCAGTTCTTC.

The chain couples TRBV23-1 to TRBJ2-7; maybe TRBD2 (6 bases). TRBV23-1 is an ORF for which the function is uncertain. V was shortened by 7 bases and J by 2 bases, with 21 bases between the two germline ends. The CDR3 covers 16 residues. The DNA for the CDR3 is TGCGCCAGCAATTTAACTGGGGGGTCGATAACCTACGAGCAGTACTTC. Its translation is CASNLTGGSITYEQYF.